Listed below are T cell receptor beta chains from one sample, sequenced in a study of blood T cell repertoires in COVID-19. Assay used: immunoSEQ multiplex PCR; TCRdb lists only in-frame clones, some missing. Of approximately 260,000 clones listed, around 90% are singletons. The sample consisted of peripheral blood. These receptors all come from a woman in her 70s with COVID-19, enrolled during active disease. Both conserved end residues are part of each CDR3. Each record gives: V gene, J gene, CDR3 protein.

TRBV5-1	TRBJ2-3	CASSRFTDTQYF
TRBV11-2	TRBJ2-2	CASSLGSANTGELFF
TRBV5-1	TRBJ1-3	CASSDGTEGNTIYF
TRBV4-2	TRBJ1-2	CASSPGETYGYTF
TRBV5-1	TRBJ1-2	CASSPRQGLDYGYTF
TRBV18	TRBJ2-5	CASSPPGQQRETQYF
TRBV3-1/TRBV3-2	TRBJ2-7	CASSQGDRYHEQYF
TRBV19	TRBJ2-7	CASRQASGSIDEQYF
TRBV5-1	TRBJ1-2	CASGLDRASYTF
TRBV7-3	TRBJ2-5	CASSLQGTQETQYF
TRBV5-4	TRBJ2-1	CASSVGTSSYNEQFF
TRBV5-1	TRBJ2-3	CASSRETGTIVTDTQYF
TRBV7-2	TRBJ1-2	CASSLGTENYGYTF
TRBV19	TRBJ1-5	CASSMGQGANQPQHF
TRBV18	TRBJ1-1	CASSPKGDQAFF
TRBV21-1	TRBJ1-2	CASSKVNRANYGYTF
TRBV4-3	TRBJ2-2	CASSRSGGYTGELFF
TRBV10-3	TRBJ1-3	CAIMGQGLSGNTIYF
TRBV11-3	TRBJ2-7	CASSFVPRKTSSYEQYF
TRBV5-1	TRBJ1-1	CASSLAGGKSGPNTEAFF
TRBV7-9	TRBJ1-1	CASSLTQGDTEAFF
TRBV30	TRBJ1-1	CAWSLDRGTEAFF
TRBV4-1	TRBJ2-5	CASSQGPSGSEETQYF
TRBV28	TRBJ2-5	CASSSIGLASETQYF
TRBV21-1	TRBJ1-2	CASSSRDRGYGYTF
TRBV10-1	TRBJ2-3	CPRWARSTDTQYF
TRBV10-3	TRBJ2-7	CAISEGLAGEGPHEQYF
TRBV29-1	TRBJ1-2	CSVDLGGGYGYTF
TRBV6-6	TRBJ2-2	CASSTNRRTNTGELFF
TRBV20-1	TRBJ1-2	CSARRQDGYTF
TRBV6-5	TRBJ2-5	CASRTAGGRETQYF
TRBV30	TRBJ1-3	CAWSTHSGNTIYF
TRBV5-1	TRBJ1-2	CASSLREANYGYTF
TRBV6-5	TRBJ2-2	CASSYPGTGSTGELFF
TRBV3-1/TRBV3-2	TRBJ2-7	CASSQGGLGYEQYF
TRBV6-5	TRBJ1-1	CASSQGATNTEAFF
TRBV7-3	TRBJ2-3	CASSLIGGTSGLDTQYF
TRBV7-9	TRBJ2-1	CASSSRTGRNEQFF
TRBV18	TRBJ1-5	CASSPPLGSGGNQPQHF
TRBV2	TRBJ2-7	CASSRTGLSYEQYF
TRBV19	TRBJ2-7	CATPGSRRRSSYEQYF
TRBV18	TRBJ2-7	CASSPTGDAYEQYF
TRBV5-1	TRBJ2-1	CASSLSGMVDEQFF
TRBV5-6	TRBJ2-3	CASSTWTSGRNTQYF